This T cell receptor beta chain was sequenced for a study of OX40 agonist ivuxolimab in advanced cancers. Study background: Prior anti-PD-1, anti-PD-L1 or anti-CTLA-4 therapy did not bar entry, and more than 35% had some. Study outcomes and limitations: With doses of 0.1 to 3.0 mg/kg, CD4+ and CD8+ blood T cells had undergone clonal expansion by week 6. Among the nonresponders, some also had low normalized T-cell clonal expansion. Near-lowest levels of clonal expansion characterized partial responders at 0.1-3.0 mg/kg.

Assay: immunoSEQ multiplex PCR; the TCRdb copy retains only in-frame clones and omits some. Found here are approximately 82,000 clones, around 85% of them singletons; the top ten hold roughly 2.5%. As to this clone: The antigen remains undetermined.

This CDR3 has 14 residues. The germline V gene has CDR1 MNHEY and CDR2 SMNVEV (reference sequence). The junction had 4 bases not matched to a gene; V was cut back by 3 bases and J by 6 bases. The specimen was CD4+ or CD8+ T cells sorted from blood, collected in a trial of the OX40 agonist ivuxolimab. This sequence originates from an adult with an advanced solid tumor such as melanoma, head and neck, liver or kidney cancer. J is TRBJ2-2 and V is TRBV27; 7 bases are shared with TRBD1. CDR3 amino acids: CASSLTGIAGELFF. In DNA form, the CDR3 reads TGTGCCAGCAGTTTGACAGGGATTGCCGGGGAGCTGTTTTTT.